The 25 T cell receptor beta chains presented below share a single source sample, sequenced in a study of shared clonotypes between healthy human individuals. Terminally differentiated effector memory CD45RA+ cells were excluded from the naive CD8 cells, which were CD45RO-negative and positively selected for CCR7. Data came from immunoSEQ multiplex PCR; TCRdb stores just in-frame clones and leaves some out. Among millions of clones listed, more than 85% were seen once. What was sequenced was naive CD8+ T cells from PBMCs. The receptor source for this set is a man aged 18 to 30 in good health. Some clones in this sample may be carry-over from other donors' samples.

The chain uses TRBV29-1 and TRBJ2-1, with D perhaps TRBD2 (6 bases). This CDR3 has 14 residues. The germline V gene encodes CDR1 SQVTM and CDR2 ANQGSEA. V was clipped by 3 bases and J by 0 bases, with 9 bases between them. The CDR3 sequence: CSVDGSRSYNEQFF. The CDR3 DNA reads TGCAGCGTTGACGGGAGTCGCTCCTACAATGAGCAGTTCTTC.

The chain employs TRBV11-1 and TRBJ2-1; tentative D call: TRBD2 (6 bases). CDR1 SGHAT and CDR2 FQDESV come from the germline V gene (reference sequence). The length of the CDR3 is 12 residues. The germline V and J ends were trimmed by 0 bases and 12 bases, with 9 bases remaining between them. The CDR3 sequence: CASSLALGGQFF. DNA for the CDR3: TGTGCCAGCAGCTTAGCCCTGGGGGGGCAGTTCTTC.

The chain combines TRBV9 with TRBJ2-1; TRBD2 is a possible D gene (5 bases). The CDR3 spans 13 residues. Germline values: CDR1 SGDLS, CDR2 YYNGEE. Trimming shortened V by 3 bases and J by 8 bases, and 12 bases separated the two germline ends. CDR3 bases: TGTGCCAGCAGCGGAAGAGGGCTGCATGAGCAGTTCTTC. Translating it yields CASSGRGLHEQFF.

This clone has just one count. V usage is TRBV14 and J usage is TRBJ2-4, with 8 bases identical to TRBD2. Trimming removed 0 bases from V and 9 bases from J; junction bases left unmatched: 13. The germline gives CDR1 SGHDN, CDR2 FVKESK. The CDR3 extends over 17 amino acids. CDR3 loop: CASSQDAREATYGIQYF. The CDR3 DNA follows: TGTGCCAGCAGCCAAGATGCGCGGGAGGCCACCTATGGCATTCAGTACTTC.

The rearrangement joins TRBV19 to TRBJ1-1; D call uncertain. V dropped 2 bases and J dropped 4 bases, with 11 bases sitting between them. This CDR3 is built from 14 residues. CDR1 and CDR2 from the germline V gene are LNHDA and SQIVND (reference sequence). As DNA, the CDR3 is TGTGCCAGTAGTATATTGAGGGATCGCACTGAAGCTTTCTTT. This sequence encodes CASSILRDRTEAFF.

Points on this clone: At the DNA level, this CDR3 is encoded by other sequences in the same sample as well. The rearrangement joins TRBV19 to TRBJ2-2; the D is unclear. V was pared by 3 bases and J by 4 bases, with 6 bases between. In germline, CDR1 is LNHDA, CDR2 SQIVND (reference sequence). The CDR3 consists of 13 residues. In nucleotides, the CDR3 is TGTGCCAGTAGTATTCTGGTCACCGGGGAGCTGTTTTTT. Its protein is CASSILVTGELFF.

J is TRBJ2-5 and V is TRBV5-8; D may match TRBD1 or TRBD2 (5 bases each). V gave up 2 bases and J gave up 5 bases, with 13 bases separating them. The CDR3 runs to 14 residues. Germline values: CDR1 SGHTS, CDR2 YDEGEE. CDR3 DNA sequence: TGTGCCAGCAGCTTTGTATCGTGGGGGGAGACCCAGTACTTC. Its translation: CASSFVSWGETQYF.

V usage is TRBV7-8 and J usage is TRBJ2-3, with TRBD2 as a possible D gene (5 bases). This CDR3 spans 15 amino acids. Germline V lookup: CDR1 SGHVS, CDR2 FQNEAQ. Trimming stripped 1 base from V and 2 bases from J, with 10 bases between. The CDR3 region has the DNA TGTGCCAGCAGCTTAGGCGGGTCCTACACAGATACGCAGTATTTT. This codes for CASSLGGSYTDTQYF.

The rearrangement uses TRBV13 and TRBJ2-1, with D tentatively TRBD2 (7 bases). Germline V lookup: CDR1 PRHDT, CDR2 FYEKMQ (reference sequence). V was cut by 5 bases and J by 7 bases, with 18 bases left in between. The CDR3 totals 15 residues. The CDR3 DNA follows: TGTGCCAGCAGCCCCGGACTAGGAGGGGGGAATGAGCAGTTCTTC. Protein: CASSPGLGGGNEQFF.

This clone was seen a single time. V is TRBV9 and J is TRBJ2-5; 8 bases are a match to TRBD1. The germline gives CDR1 SGDLS, CDR2 YYNGEE. J lost 5 bases, V lost 0 bases, and 12 bases had no gene match. The CDR3 is 17 residues long. The CDR3, as DNA: TGTGCCAGCAGCGTAGAAGGAAGGACAGGGCGCGGTGAGACCCAGTACTTC. It codes for CASSVEGRTGRGETQYF.

This rearrangement joins TRBV2 to TRBJ2-7; TRBD2 aligns across 9 bases. The CDR3 runs to 13 residues. Trimming at V came to 7 bases and at J to 2 bases, leaving 3 bases not matched to a gene. Germline-derived CDR1 and CDR2 are SNHLY and FYNNEI. The CDR3 region is CASKAGGTYEQYF. CDR3 DNA: TGTGCCAGCAAAGCGGGAGGTACCTACGAGCAGTACTTC.

Only one count was recorded for this clone. This rearrangement joins TRBV29-1 to TRBJ2-1, with 9 nucleotides matching TRBD2. This CDR3 region has 13 residues. Trimming at V came to 7 bases and at J to 9 bases, leaving 10 bases not matched to a gene. Germline CDR1 SQVTM, CDR2 ANQGSEA. This CDR3 reads CSATAGGLVEQFF. CDR3 nucleotide sequence: TGCAGCGCAACCGCGGGGGGGTTGGTTGAGCAGTTCTTC.

This clone was seen once. The sample carries other DNA sequences with the same CDR3. The chain joins TRBV9 to TRBJ2-1; no clear D gene. The CDR3 is 12 amino acids. The germline gives CDR1 SGDLS, CDR2 YYNGEE. V dropped 3 bases and J dropped 4 bases, with 5 bases sitting between them. The CDR3 region has the DNA TGTGCCAGCAGCGGGAGTTACAATGAGCAGTTCTTC. Residues: CASSGSYNEQFF. Complete variable domain (other parts from reference TRBV9 and TRBJ2-1): DSGVTQTPKHLITATGQRVTLRCSPRSGDLSVYWYQQSLDQGLQFLIQYYNGEERAKGNILERFSAQQFPDLHSELNLSSLELGDSALYFCASSGSYNEQFFGPGTRLTVL.

The chain employs TRBV7-9 and TRBJ2-7; D possibly corresponds to TRBD2 (6 bases). With 5 bases removed from V and 2 bases from J, the gap between germline ends came to 13 bases. The CDR3 totals 14 residues. CDR1 SEHNR and CDR2 FQNEAQ come from the germline V gene (reference sequence). The CDR3 DNA reads TGTGCCAGCAGCCCAAGGACTAACACCTACGAGCAGTACTTC. This sequence encodes CASSPRTNTYEQYF.

The V gene is TRBV9, the J gene TRBJ2-7, with D possibly being TRBD1 (6 bases). The CDR3 covers 14 residues. Germline CDR1 SGDLS, CDR2 YYNGEE. V lost 4 bases and J lost 7, with 18 bases in between. The CDR3 loop is CASSPRRGMGEQYF. CDR3 in DNA: TGTGCCAGCAGCCCGCGCAGGGGAATGGGGGAGCAGTACTTC.

The chain recombines TRBV27 with TRBJ2-7; 8 positions match TRBD1. V shed 5 bases, J shed 3 bases, and the junction held 12 bases outside the gene matches. Per germline, CDR1 MNHEY and CDR2 SMNVEV (reference sequence). This CDR3 spans 16 amino acids. CDR3 sequence reads: CASSTTGAIEFYEQYF. CDR3 nucleotide sequence: TGTGCCAGCAGTACGACAGGGGCTATCGAGTTCTACGAGCAGTACTTC.

The gene calls are TRBV6-5 and TRBJ2-1; 12 bases are shared with TRBD2. The V gene's germline CDR1 is MNHEY and CDR2 SVGAGI. The CDR3 runs 15 residues. J gave up 9 bases and V 5 bases, and 8 bases lay outside the gene matches. CDR3 sequence reads: CASSQGTSGWPEQFF. As DNA, the CDR3 is TGTGCCAGCAGTCAGGGGACTAGCGGGTGGCCTGAGCAGTTCTTC.

The rearrangement joins TRBV7-9 to TRBJ2-2; 7 nucleotides match TRBD2. CDR1 is SEHNR, CDR2 FQNEAQ, per germline (reference sequence). The CDR3 sequence is 16 residues long. Unmatched junction bases numbered 16, after V lost 11 bases and J lost 4 bases. CDR3 bases: TGTGCCCCTGTGAGAGGCGGGAGCTCTTCCACCGGGGAGCTGTTTTTT. Its translation: CAPVRGGSSSTGELFF.

The genes are TRBV6-5 and TRBJ1-4; D is unclear. CDR3 length: 13 amino acids. Trimming left V 5 bases short and J 7 bases short, with 11 bases between. Germline V gene sequence: CDR1 MNHEY, CDR2 SVGAGI. The CDR3 DNA sequence: TGTGCCAGCAGTCCATTATTTGGTGAAAAACTGTTTTTT. Translating gives CASSPLFGEKLFF.

The chain joins TRBV28 to TRBJ1-2; 8 positions agree with TRBD1. The CDR3 consists of 17 residues. Germline V gene data show CDR1 as MDHEN and CDR2 as SYDVKM. Losses at the gene ends were 8 bases for V and 2 bases for J; bases not matched to a gene: 16. Written as DNA, the CDR3 is TGTGCCAGCCGGACCTTACTCCAGGGGGCGGAAAACTATGGCTACACCTTC. This translates into CASRTLLQGAENYGYTF.

The genes are TRBV11-3 and TRBJ1-1; TRBD1 is a possible D gene (6 bases). Trimming pared 5 bases from V and 6 bases from J, leaving 22 bases between. This CDR3 region has 16 residues. Germline V CDR1 and CDR2: SGHNT, YENEEA. CDR3 sequence reads: CASSPRGAGLMAEAFF. DNA of the CDR3: TGTGCCAGCAGCCCGCGGGGGGCAGGGCTGATGGCTGAAGCTTTCTTT.

The CDR3 region is CATSRGTDRPQHF. CDR3 DNA: TGTGCCACCAGCCGGGGGACGGACCGGCCCCAGCATTTT. This sequence joins TRBV15 and TRBJ1-5; TRBD1 might be the D (5 bases). This CDR3 contains 13 residues. CDR1 and CDR2 from the germline V gene are LNHNV and YYDKDF (reference sequence). The V end was cut by 5 bases, the J end by 9 bases, with 14 bases between.

The V and J genes are TRBV9 and TRBJ2-3; the match to TRBD1 covers 12 bases. The CDR3 is made up of 15 amino acids. Germline loops: CDR1 SGDLS, CDR2 YYNGEE. Trimming cost V 3 bases and J 2 bases; bases outside gene matches: 1. This chain's CDR3 is CASSAGQGATDTQYF. CDR3 DNA sequence: TGTGCCAGCAGCGCGGGACAGGGGGCCACAGATACGCAGTATTTT.

The chain is built from TRBV4-2 and TRBJ2-3; perhaps TRBD2 as D (6 bases). V shed 4 bases and J shed 2 bases, with 16 bases lying between them. There are 16 residues in the CDR3. The germline gives CDR1 LGHNA, CDR2 YNFKEQ. In DNA, the CDR3 is TGTGCCAGCAGCCGGGAAGCGGGTCTGATCACAGATACGCAGTATTTT. As protein: CASSREAGLITDTQYF.

The J gene is TRBJ2-7, the V gene TRBV9; D not resolved. Germline loops: CDR1 SGDLS, CDR2 YYNGEE. The CDR3 has 13 amino acids. The germline V and J ends were trimmed by 0 bases and 4 bases, with 8 bases remaining between them. This CDR3 reads CASSVGAQYEQYF. The CDR3 nucleotides read TGTGCCAGCAGCGTAGGGGCCCAATACGAGCAGTACTTC.